This T cell receptor (beta chain) comes out of a study of a mutant IDH1 vaccine in newly diagnosed glioma. Study summary: Administration of eight vaccinations to patients took place in weeks 1, 3, 5, 7, 11, 15, 19, 23. Sex among treated patients split about 60% male, approximately 40% female; mean age was roughly 40 years. Findings and limits, study-wide: The authors found pseudoprogression apparently unrelated to changes in top peripheral T cell clonotypes.

This CDR3 is built from 13 residues. Germline lookup yields CDR1 MNHNY and CDR2 SVGAGI (reference sequence). The V gene end was trimmed by 7 bases and the J gene end by 11 bases; junction bases not matched to a gene: 11. On this clone: Its specificity is not known.

The assay was immunoSEQ multiplex PCR, and TCRdb's table has in-frame clones only and misses some. This sample has 65,000 or so clones, with approximately 85% found just once. The sample's time point: week 23, last vaccination. Vaccination comprised doses that each held 300 ug of mutant IDH1 20-mer peptide, plus topical imiquimod. Every donor had a new WHO grade 3 or 4 astrocytoma that was IDH1-mutant, with loss of nuclear ATRX. The sample was PBMCs, taken from a glioma patient whose treatment included an IDH1 peptide vaccine. This receptor was taken from a man aged 25-45 years with glioma. The chain carries TRBV6-6 and TRBJ1-1; 9 nucleotides match TRBD1. CDR3 loop: CASTGGGQGRAFF. The CDR3 nucleotides read TGTGCCAGCACCGGAGGGGGACAGGGCAGGGCTTTCTTT.